A single sample gave rise to the 27 T cell receptor beta chains below, sequenced in a study of T cell responses to AZD1222 COVID-19 vaccine. Generated by immunoSEQ multiplex PCR, the TCRdb table keeps only in-frame clones and is missing some. Of about 130,000 clones listed, 85% to 90% are singletons. The input for sequencing was peripheral blood, taken on day 0 of AZD1222 vaccination. All receptors come from an adult in good health.

This rearrangement joins TRBV19 to TRBJ2-6, with a weak D call TRBD1 (7 bases). V was pared by 5 bases and J by 0 bases, with 26 bases between. Germline-derived CDR1 and CDR2 are LNHDA and SQIVND (reference sequence). This CDR3 region has 21 residues. CDR3 residues: CASSSRGGGTVTDSGANVLTF. CDR3 DNA: TGTGCCAGTAGTTCTCGAGGAGGCGGGACAGTCACTGACTCTGGGGCCAACGTCCTGACTTTC.

The chain joins TRBV19 to TRBJ1-3, with a weak D call TRBD1 (6 bases). V gave up 8 bases and J gave up 1 base, with 15 bases separating them. Germline lookup yields CDR1 LNHDA and CDR2 SQIVND (reference sequence). The CDR3 is 15 residues long. DNA of the CDR3: TGTGCCAGTGTACATCCGGGGGCGTCTGGAAACACCATATATTTT. Translating gives CASVHPGASGNTIYF.

The chain carries TRBV27 and TRBJ1-2; perhaps TRBD1 as D (6 bases). Germline lookup yields CDR1 MNHEY and CDR2 SMNVEV (reference sequence). V lost 2 bases, J lost 8 bases, and 15 bases lay in between. CDR3 length: 14 residues. The CDR3 nucleotides read TGTGCCAGCAGTTTAAAGCCGGGGGCGAGGGGCTACACCTTC. As protein: CASSLKPGARGYTF.

This chain uses TRBV7-9 with TRBJ2-5, with D uncertain. Trimming cost V 7 bases and J 5 bases, with 14 bases left between them. CDR1 and CDR2 from the germline V gene are SEHNR and FQNEAQ (reference sequence). The CDR3 spans 13 residues. The chain's CDR3 is CASTPPERETQYF. The CDR3, as DNA: TGTGCCAGCACCCCACCCGAGAGGGAGACCCAGTACTTC.

This chain uses TRBV9 with TRBJ2-1, with D perhaps TRBD1 (5 bases). This CDR3 has 15 residues. V was pared by 0 bases and J by 6 bases, with 13 bases between. Germline V gene sequence: CDR1 SGDLS, CDR2 YYNGEE. This CDR3 is CASSVGGRFINEQFF. CDR3 sequence (DNA): TGTGCCAGCAGCGTAGGGGGCAGATTTATCAATGAGCAGTTCTTC.

This chain joins TRBV5-6 and TRBJ1-1, with no clear D. This CDR3 has 12 residues. CDR1 is SGHDT and CDR2 is YYEEEE in the germline V gene. V was clipped by 2 bases and J by 4 bases, with 6 bases between them. CDR3 in amino acids: CASSFGSTEAFF. DNA for the CDR3: TGTGCCAGCAGCTTCGGGAGCACTGAAGCTTTCTTT.

The genes are TRBV5-4 and TRBJ2-7; D gene unclear. The CDR3 runs to 11 residues. Deletions cut 1 base from V and 11 bases from J, with 10 bases between. Germline loops: CDR1 SGHNT, CDR2 YYREEE (reference sequence). The CDR3, as DNA: TGTGCCAGCAGCTTGTCGGTATTTAAGTACTTC. This gives the protein CASSLSVFKYF.

The CDR3 bases are TGTGCCAGCAGCGCCGGCGCGACAGGGATTAGGACTGAAGCTTTCTTT. Its protein product is CASSAGATGIRTEAFF. This chain uses TRBV7-8 with TRBJ1-1; TRBD1 aligns across 7 bases. The CDR3 totals 16 residues. Trimming removed 5 bases from V and 5 bases from J; junction bases left unmatched: 14. Germline V lookup: CDR1 SGHVS, CDR2 FQNEAQ.

The genes are TRBV7-2 and TRBJ2-3; no clear D. There are 14 residues in the CDR3. Trimming shortened V by 2 bases and J by 3 bases, and 9 bases separated the two germline ends. CDR1 SGHTA and CDR2 FQGNSA come from the germline V gene. CDR3 residues: CASSLWVGTDTQYF. The CDR3 nucleotides are TGTGCCAGCAGCTTATGGGTCGGAACAGATACGCAGTATTTT.

The V call is TRBV29-1, the J call TRBJ1-3; 10 bases match TRBD1. With V trimmed by 7 bases and J by 4 bases, 4 bases remained unmatched. The germline V gene encodes CDR1 SQVTM and CDR2 ANQGSEA. The CDR3 is 13 amino acids. The chain's CDR3 is CSAGQGSGNTIYF. CDR3 nucleotides: TGCAGCGCGGGACAGGGGAGCGGAAACACCATATATTTT.

The J gene is TRBJ1-3, the V gene TRBV5-1; D gene ambiguous. This CDR3 has 17 residues. V was clipped by 0 bases and J by 4 bases, with 17 bases between them. CDR1 is SGHRS, CDR2 YFSETQ, per germline. In nucleotides, the CDR3 is TGCGCCAGCAGCTTGGCCATGAGCCCTCTGGGAGGAAACACCATATATTTT. Translating it yields CASSLAMSPLGGNTIYF.

V gene TRBV4-1 combines with J gene TRBJ1-1, with D uncertain. Trimming removed 2 bases from V and 0 bases from J, with 7 bases in between. The CDR3 consists of 14 residues. CDR1 is MGHRA, CDR2 YSYEKL, per germline. The CDR3 DNA reads as TGCGCCAGCAGCCAAAGGACTGTGAACACTGAAGCTTTCTTT. This sequence encodes CASSQRTVNTEAFF.

The chain combines TRBV7-2 with TRBJ1-2; D gene unclear. Trimming took off 2 bases at V and 4 bases at J, with 11 bases between the two ends. This CDR3 spans 14 amino acids. CDR1 SGHTA and CDR2 FQGNSA come from the germline V gene. The CDR3: CASSLSGASYGYTF. The CDR3 nucleotides read TGTGCCAGCAGCTTATCTGGAGCGTCCTATGGCTACACCTTC.

This clone has only a few counts. This chain joins TRBV18 and TRBJ2-6, with D uncertain. Germline assignment: CDR1 KGHSH and CDR2 LQKENI. The CDR3 is made up of 14 amino acids. V shed 6 bases and J shed 4 bases, with 10 bases lying between them. CDR3 residues: CASSPGGGANVLTF. CDR3 in DNA: TGTGCCAGCTCGCCTGGTGGAGGGGCCAACGTCCTGACTTTC.

This sequence joins TRBV18 and TRBJ1-1, with D unresolved. Germline V gives CDR1 KGHSH, CDR2 LQKENI. This CDR3 contains 13 residues. The V gene lost 4 bases and the J gene lost 1 base, with 7 bases spanning the gap. Here the CDR3 reads CASSLLTNTEAFF. The CDR3 bases are TGTGCCAGCTCACTATTAACGAACACTGAAGCTTTCTTT.

The chain links TRBV7-3 to TRBJ2-5; maybe TRBD1 (5 bases). The CDR3 consists of 16 residues. The germline V gene has CDR1 SGHTA and CDR2 FQGTGA. Trimming took 0 bases from V and 1 from J, leaving 12 bases between them. DNA of the CDR3: TGTGCCAGCAGCTTAACGGTTGGGGCACCCCAAGAGACCCAGTACTTC. It yields the protein CASSLTVGAPQETQYF. Supplemented by reference TRBV7-3 and TRBJ2-5, the full variable domain reads GAGVSQTPSNKVTEKGKYVELRCDPISGHTALYWYRQSLGQGPEFLIYFQGTGAADDSGLPNDRFFAVRPEGSVSTLKIQRTERGDSAVYLCASSLTVGAPQETQYFGPGTRLLVL.

This chain uses TRBV19 with TRBJ1-1, with D tentatively TRBD1 (5 bases). The CDR3 runs 15 residues. V was trimmed by 3 bases and J by 0 bases, leaving 11 bases between them. The germline CDR1 and CDR2 sequences are LNHDA and SQIVND (reference sequence). CDR3 in DNA: TGTGCCAGTAGTATTTTTCCCAGGGTGAACACTGAAGCTTTCTTT. It encodes CASSIFPRVNTEAFF.

The chain is built from TRBV6-2 or TRBV6-3 and TRBJ1-2, with TRBD1 matching over 7 bases. J was trimmed by 11 bases and V by 5 bases; bases with no gene match: 8. Germline V gene sequence: CDR1 MNHEY, CDR2 SVGEGT. This CDR3 has 12 amino acids. CDR3 loop: CASSPGQRNYTF. CDR3 bases: TGTGCCAGCAGTCCGGGACAGCGAAATTACACCTTC.

V gene TRBV18 combines with J gene TRBJ1-1, with 7 bases that match TRBD1. Germline CDR1 KGHSH, CDR2 LQKENI. The CDR3 is 16 residues long. With 3 bases clipped from V and 2 bases from J, the junction kept 9 bases outside the gene matches. The CDR3 is CASSPPWTGDNTEAFF. The CDR3 region has the DNA TGTGCCAGCTCACCCCCCTGGACAGGAGATAACACTGAAGCTTTCTTT.

The chain is built from TRBV2 and TRBJ1-1; D is ambiguous. The CDR3 loop spans 14 amino acids. Germline CDR1 SNHLY, CDR2 FYNNEI. V lost 4 bases, J lost 0 bases, and 9 bases lay in between. The CDR3 DNA is TGTGCCAGCAGTGTCCGGGCGGTGAACACTGAAGCTTTCTTT. This translates into CASSVRAVNTEAFF. Complete variable domain (other parts from reference TRBV2 and TRBJ1-1): EPEVTQTPSHQVTQMGQEVILRCVPISNHLYFYWYRQILGQKVEFLVSFYNNEISEKSEIFDDQFSVERPDGSNFTLKIRSTKLEDSAMYFCASSVRAVNTEAFFGQGTRLTVV.

This clone has more than one count but fewer than ten. V and J are TRBV7-3 and TRBJ2-2; weak D call: TRBD2 (5 bases). Trimming stripped 4 bases from V and 6 bases from J, with 15 bases between. The CDR3 sequence is 15 residues long. Per the germline V gene, CDR1 is SGHTA and CDR2 is FQGTGA. CDR3 amino acids: CASSSGEVRAGELFF. Written as DNA, the CDR3 is TGTGCCAGCAGCTCCGGGGAAGTTAGAGCCGGGGAGCTGTTTTTT.

This chain uses TRBV7-9 with TRBJ2-6; D is unclear. The CDR3 has 16 residues. The germline V gene has CDR1 SEHNR and CDR2 FQNEAQ (reference sequence). V was clipped by 1 base and J by 0 bases, with 7 bases between them. CDR3 nucleotides: TGTGCCAGCAGCTTAGGAGGTCTCTCTGGGGCCAACGTCCTGACTTTC. Protein sequence: CASSLGGLSGANVLTF.

The rearrangement joins TRBV9 to TRBJ2-3; a weak D match, TRBD2 (6 bases). CDR1 and CDR2 from the germline V gene are SGDLS and YYNGEE. The V and J ends lost 0 bases and 2 bases respectively, with 16 bases between them. The CDR3 length is 17 residues. The chain's CDR3 is CASSVAGAGPPTDTQYF. For the CDR3, the DNA is TGTGCCAGCAGCGTAGCTGGAGCGGGTCCTCCCACAGATACGCAGTATTTT.

The J gene is TRBJ1-2, the V gene TRBV18, with D unresolved. Trimming left V 0 bases short and J 7 bases short, with 12 bases between. The germline V gene encodes CDR1 KGHSH and CDR2 LQKENI. CDR3 length: 14 amino acids. The CDR3 DNA follows: TGTGCCAGCTCACCACCTGGGGTAGATGGTGGCTACACCTTC. This encodes CASSPPGVDGGYTF.

J is TRBJ2-1 and V is TRBV28, with D possibly TRBD2 on 6 matching bases. Trimming removed 2 bases at V and 6 bases at J, with 14 bases between. CDR1 MDHEN and CDR2 SYDVKM come from the germline V gene. This CDR3 region has 15 residues. CDR3 amino acids: CASSLGTLGTNEQFF. As DNA, the CDR3 is TGTGCCAGCAGTTTAGGGACTTTGGGGACCAATGAGCAGTTCTTC.

The chain employs TRBV5-1 and TRBJ1-1; 7 positions agree with TRBD1. V lost 3 bases and J lost 3; bases outside the gene matches: 8. The CDR3 is 15 residues long. Germline V gene lookup returns CDR1 SGHRS and CDR2 YFSETQ. In DNA form, the CDR3 reads TGCGCCAGCAGCTGGAAGGGGGCGGGGGACACTGAAGCTTTCTTT. Translating it yields CASSWKGAGDTEAFF.

The chain employs TRBV27 and TRBJ2-3; D gene unclear. CDR1 and CDR2 from the germline V gene are MNHEY and SMNVEV (reference sequence). V lost 5 bases to trimming and J lost 2 bases, with 11 bases between them. CDR3 length equals 14 residues. As DNA, the CDR3 is TGTGCCAGCAGTACGCCTAGAGACACAGATACGCAGTATTTT. It specifies CASSTPRDTDTQYF.